This is a list of T cell receptor beta chains from one sample in a study of Ad26.COV2.S vaccination and SARS-CoV-2 variants. Generated by immunoSEQ multiplex PCR, the TCRdb table keeps only in-frame clones and is missing some. The sample comprises some 480,000 clones, roughly 85% of which are singletons, and roughly 13% rests with the top ten. The input for sequencing was peripheral blood, taken in a trial of Ad26.COV2.S vaccine versus placebo. The receptors shown here come from a person between 18 and 60 years old who received the Ad26.COV2.S COVID-19 vaccine or a placebo. The CDR3 runs from the conserved cysteine through the conserved F or W. D genes are given only for firm matches. The size field is filled for only some rows; it gives once, few, many or a size class.

d_call | j_call | clone_size | v_call | cdr3_nt | cdr3_aa
NA | TRBJ2-5 | NA | TRBV6-5 | TGTGCCAGCAGTTTTGCCAGGGGTGAGACCCAGTACTTC | CASSFARGETQYF
TRBD1 | TRBJ1-2 | NA | TRBV28 | TGTGCCAGCATCACAGGGGGCGTTAGCTATGGCTACACCTTC | CASITGGVSYGYTF
NA | TRBJ2-1 | NA | TRBV29-1 | TGCAGCGTTGGTAGCTCGAATGAGCAGTTCTTC | CSVGSSNEQFF
TRBD2 | TRBJ2-5 | NA | TRBV28 | TGTGCCAGCAGTTTGGGTCTAGCGGGAGGGTTATGGGAGACCCAGTACTTC | CASSLGLAGGLWETQYF
NA | TRBJ2-6 | NA | TRBV3-1/TRBV3-2 | TGTGCCAGCAGCCAAGGAAGGGGCGGGACCGGCCCGTCTGGGGCCAACGTCCTGACTTTC | CASSQGRGGTGPSGANVLTF
NA | TRBJ2-7 | once | TRBV4-3 | TGCGCCAGCAGCCAACCTTGGGGGAGAATCCCCCCCTACGAGCAGTACTTC | CASSQPWGRIPPYEQYF
NA | TRBJ2-3 | NA | TRBV11-2 | TGTGCCAGCAGCTTAGGACACCGGTCAGATACGCAGTATTTT | CASSLGHRSDTQYF
NA | TRBJ1-6 | NA | TRBV6-5 | TGTGCCAGCAGTTACTCGACGTCAGGGGTTTCACCCCTCCACTTT | CASSYSTSGVSPLHF
NA | TRBJ1-2 | once | TRBV28 | TGTGCCAGCATAGGTACTTCCGGTGGCTACACCTTC | CASIGTSGGYTF
NA | TRBJ2-2 | NA | TRBV9 | TGTGCCAGCAGCGTAGCATATACCGGGGAGCTGTTTTTT | CASSVAYTGELFF
NA | TRBJ2-1 | NA | TRBV19 | TGTGCCAGTAGTATAGCGCGGGGTCTCGGAGGCAATGAGCAGTTCTTC | CASSIARGLGGNEQFF
NA | TRBJ2-3 | NA | TRBV30 | TGTGCCTGGAGCGCTGGGCCTCCGGGACAAAATTTT | CAWSAGPPGQNF
TRBD1 | TRBJ1-1 | NA | TRBV30 | TGTGCCTGGAGTGTGAAAAACAGGGGGCTAGGGGCTGCTTTCTTT | CAWSVKNRGLGAAFF
NA | TRBJ1-6 | NA | TRBV5-5 | TGTGCCAGCAGCAAAGGGCCCACCTTTAATTCACCCCTCCACTTT | CASSKGPTFNSPLHF
NA | TRBJ2-2 | few | TRBV9 | TGTGCCAGCAGCGTTTTTGACCGATTAGGGACCGGGGAGCTGTTTTTT | CASSVFDRLGTGELFF
NA | TRBJ2-3 | NA | TRBV5-4 | TGTGCCAGCAGCTTGGGGGCCTTGGGGCCGCAGTATTTT | CASSLGALGPQYF
NA | TRBJ2-4 | NA | TRBV5-4 | TGTGCCAGCAGCCCTTCGGTTAGCTCCAAAAACATTCAGTACTTC | CASSPSVSSKNIQYF
NA | TRBJ2-3 | NA | TRBV19 | TGTGCCACCCGAACTACACCCCCAGGCACAGATACGCAGTATTTT | CATRTTPPGTDTQYF
NA | TRBJ2-7 | NA | TRBV4-2 | TGTGCCAGCAGCCAGACCGCAGAACTCTCCTACGAGCAGTACTTC | CASSQTAELSYEQYF
TRBD1 | TRBJ1-6 | few | TRBV4-1 | TGCGCCAGCAGCCAAATCGCAGGGGGCGGAAAGGTTGACTTT | CASSQIAGGGKVDF
NA | TRBJ2-5 | NA | TRBV5-6 | TGTGCCAGCAGCTTGGTAGGGGGGAGGGCCAGGGCGTACCAAGAGACCCAGTACTTC | CASSLVGGRARAYQETQYF
TRBD1 | TRBJ1-1 | NA | TRBV5-4 | TGTGCCAGCAGCTTGGGACAGGGGTATAGGAACACTGAAGCTTTCTTT | CASSLGQGYRNTEAFF
TRBD2 | TRBJ2-7 | NA | TRBV19 | TGTGCCAGTAGGGGGGTTCGTAGCGGGAGATACGAGCAGTACTTC | CASRGVRSGRYEQYF
NA | TRBJ2-2 | NA | TRBV5-4 | TGTGCCAGCAGCAAGGGGCGGCGGGAGAACACCGGGGAGCTGTTTTTT | CASSKGRRENTGELFF
TRBD1 | TRBJ2-1 | NA | TRBV7-2 | TGTGCCAGCAGCTTATACGGGACAGGGCATCGGAATGAGCAGTTCTTC | CASSLYGTGHRNEQFF
TRBD1 | TRBJ1-3 | NA | TRBV18 | TGTGCCAGCTCGCCTACACAACAGGGGGGTCCTGGAAACACCATATATTTT | CASSPTQQGGPGNTIYF
NA | TRBJ1-1 | NA | TRBV5-6 | TGTGCCAGCAGCTTGGGAGCGAGCAAAGCTTTCTTT | CASSLGASKAFF
TRBD2 | TRBJ2-5 | NA | TRBV18 | TGTGCCAGCTCAGCTACTAGCGGGGGTCAAGAGACCCAGTACTTC | CASSATSGGQETQYF
TRBD2 | TRBJ2-1 | NA | TRBV5-6 | TGTGCCAGCAGCCTGGGACTAGCGGGAGTTTGGGAGCAGTTCTTC | CASSLGLAGVWEQFF
TRBD1 | TRBJ2-1 | NA | TRBV27 | TGTGCCAGCAGTAGGGACAGGGGGAACTACAATGAGCAGTTCTTC | CASSRDRGNYNEQFF
TRBD1 | TRBJ1-5 | NA | TRBV28 | TGTGCCAGCAGTCCAGGGGGTTTGGCCCCGCGTCAGCCCCAGCATTTT | CASSPGGLAPRQPQHF
NA | TRBJ1-4 | NA | TRBV6-6 | TGTGCCAGCAGTTACTCTGGGGGAATGTATGAAAAACTGTTTTTT | CASSYSGGMYEKLFF
NA | TRBJ2-7 | NA | TRBV6-5 | TGTGCCAGCAGCCCCTTGTCAGGCCACGAGCAGTACTTC | CASSPLSGHEQYF
NA | TRBJ1-1 | NA | TRBV29-1 | TGCAGCGTGCTACCAGGGGTTACTGAAGCTTTCTTT | CSVLPGVTEAFF
TRBD1 | TRBJ2-2 | NA | TRBV24-1 | TGTGCCACCAGTGATTCGGGACAGGGGAGGTCCGGGGAGCTGTTTTTT | CATSDSGQGRSGELFF
NA | TRBJ2-7 | NA | TRBV12-3/TRBV12-4 | TGTGCCAGCAGCCCGGGCCTCTCGAGAGAGCAGTACTTC | CASSPGLSREQYF
TRBD2 | TRBJ2-3 | NA | TRBV11-2 | TGTGCCAGCAGCGTGGGACTAGCGGTAGATACGCAGTATTTT | CASSVGLAVDTQYF
NA | TRBJ1-2 | NA | TRBV28 | TGTGCCAGTTTAGGACAGAGCTATGGCTACACCTTC | CASLGQSYGYTF
NA | TRBJ2-7 | NA | TRBV6-1 | TGTGCCAGCAGTGATCCCAGTTATGGGATCTACGAGCAGTACTTC | CASSDPSYGIYEQYF
NA | TRBJ2-2 | NA | TRBV2 | TGTGCCAGCAGAAGTGTCAGAAACACCGGGGAGCTGTTTTTT | CASRSVRNTGELFF
NA | TRBJ1-1 | NA | TRBV14 | TGTGCCAGCAGCCAAGAGTTGAACACTGAAGCTTTCTTT | CASSQELNTEAFF
NA | TRBJ2-1 | NA | TRBV19 | TGTGCCAGTAGTCCCAACTTCTTCAATGAGCAGTTCTTC | CASSPNFFNEQFF
TRBD1 | TRBJ2-5 | NA | TRBV5-4 | TGTGCCAGCAGCCAAAGGGACAGGGCTTTACAAGAGACCCAGTACTTC | CASSQRDRALQETQYF
TRBD1 | TRBJ1-5 | NA | TRBV29-1 | TGCAGCGTTGGACAGGGGGCAGATCAGCCCCAGCATTTT | CSVGQGADQPQHF
TRBD1 | TRBJ2-6 | NA | TRBV5-6 | TGTGCCAGCAGACCCGACGGGACAGGGGGCAATGGGGCCAACGTCCTGACTTTC | CASRPDGTGGNGANVLTF
NA | TRBJ2-7 | NA | TRBV28 | TGTGCCAGCAGTGTCAGACAGGCAAGCGAGCAGTACTTC | CASSVRQASEQYF